This entry lists 27 T cell receptor beta chains sequenced from one sample in a study of siplizumab effects on memory and regulatory T cells. Measured with immunoSEQ multiplex PCR; TCRdb has only the in-frame clones, and not every one. Of some 100,000 clones listed, around 93% are singletons. Sequencing input: non-Treg CD4+ T cells sorted from blood. The source of these receptors is a human donor in good health.

The V gene is TRBV6-5, the J gene TRBJ2-2, with D possibly being TRBD1 or TRBD2 (5 bases each). This CDR3 region has 15 residues. Per germline, CDR1 MNHEY and CDR2 SVGAGI. Between the trimmed V and J ends, which lost 4 bases and 6 bases, there was a span of 15 bases. CDR3 in DNA: TGTGCCAGCAGTTGGGGCGGCCCCGGGGCCGGGGAGCTGTTTTTT. Its translation: CASSWGGPGAGELFF.

The chain couples TRBV4-1 to TRBJ1-1; no definite D call. V lost 0 bases and J lost 5, with 7 bases in between. The CDR3 has 13 residues. Germline lookup yields CDR1 MGHRA and CDR2 YSYEKL. This CDR3 reads CASSQDMRTEAFF. Here the CDR3 DNA reads TGCGCCAGCAGCCAAGATATGCGGACTGAAGCTTTCTTT.

CDR3 sequence: CATMGAPGTHGYTF. The CDR3 region has the DNA TGTGCCACCATGGGGGCCCCAGGGACACATGGCTACACCTTC. This rearrangement joins TRBV6-5 to TRBJ1-2, with D perhaps TRBD1 (6 bases). Germline values: CDR1 MNHEY, CDR2 SVGAGI. Trimming took off 10 bases at V and 6 bases at J, with 21 bases between the two ends. The CDR3 covers 14 residues.

The chain employs TRBV19 and TRBJ2-5; D gene unclear. V was trimmed by 1 base and J by 5 bases, leaving 17 bases between them. The CDR3 extends over 16 amino acids. CDR1 and CDR2 (germline): LNHDA, SQIVND (reference sequence). The CDR3 region is CASSIGLGSGRETQYF. The CDR3 coding sequence is TGTGCCAGTAGTATAGGTCTCGGGTCAGGAAGGGAGACCCAGTACTTC.

On this clone itself: An end of the junction differs from the germline gene, which may be a read error. The J gene is TRBJ2-6, the V gene TRBV9; TRBD1 aligns across 9 bases. CDR3 length equals 15 residues. Germline V lookup: CDR1 SGDLS, CDR2 YYNGEE. The CDR3 bases are TGTGCCAGCAGCACAGGGGGCTTTGGGCCCAACGTCCTGACTTTC. Amino acids: CASSTGGFGPNVLTF.

This chain joins TRBV27 and TRBJ2-7, with TRBD1 identical over 10 bases. This CDR3 is 14 amino acids long. Germline CDR1 is MNHEY and CDR2 is SMNVEV (reference sequence). The V gene end was trimmed by 8 bases and the J gene end by 2 bases; junction bases not matched to a gene: 6. The CDR3 coding sequence is TGTGCCAGCGGCTGGACAGGGGGTCCCTACGAGCAGTACTTC. It is translated as CASGWTGGPYEQYF.

This clone appeared once. The chain employs TRBV7-9 and TRBJ2-2; no clear D gene. The CDR3 runs to 15 residues. V was cut by 3 bases and J by 1 base, with 9 bases left in between. Germline V gene data show CDR1 as SEHNR and CDR2 as FQNEAQ (reference sequence). The CDR3 is CASSFYRLNTGELFF. Here the CDR3 DNA reads TGTGCCAGCAGCTTCTATAGGTTGAACACCGGGGAGCTGTTTTTT.

This chain joins TRBV27 and TRBJ2-1; unclear D gene. Germline loops: CDR1 MNHEY, CDR2 SMNVEV (reference sequence). V lost 2 bases to trimming and J lost 8 bases, with 4 bases between them. The CDR3 runs to 11 residues. In DNA form, the CDR3 reads TGTGCCAGCAGTTTAGGTGATGAGCAGTTCTTC. It is translated as CASSLGDEQFF.

The V gene is TRBV11-2, the J gene TRBJ2-7, with 8 bases fitting TRBD1. Germline lookup yields CDR1 SGHAT and CDR2 FQNNGV. The CDR3 loop spans 15 amino acids. The J segment lost 2 bases and the V segment lost 5 bases, leaving 8 bases of the junction unmatched. DNA for the CDR3: TGTGCCAGCAGCGTAATGACAGGGGCGACCTACGAGCAGTACTTC. Translation gives CASSVMTGATYEQYF.

The CDR3 DNA is TGTGCCAGCAGTGACTCATGGGGGGAGACCCAGTACTTC. Protein product: CASSDSWGETQYF. The chain has TRBV6-1 and TRBJ2-5; D possibly uses TRBD1 or TRBD2 (5 bases each). CDR1 and CDR2 (germline): MNHNS, SASEGT. The V end lost 3 bases, the J end lost 5 bases, and 10 bases lay between the germline ends. This CDR3 has 13 residues.

V usage is TRBV7-9 and J usage is TRBJ2-7, with TRBD1 as a possible D gene (6 bases). V lost 6 bases, J lost 5 bases, and 11 bases lay in between. The V gene's germline CDR1 is SEHNR and CDR2 FQNEAQ (reference sequence). This CDR3 is built from 12 residues. The CDR3 loop reads CASSSTGNEQYF. CDR3 bases: TGTGCCAGCAGTTCTACAGGGAACGAGCAGTACTTC.

The V and J genes are TRBV6-1 and TRBJ2-1; 8 bases are a match to TRBD1. The length of the CDR3 is 13 residues. The trim removed 6 bases at V and 9 bases at J, leaving 7 bases unmatched. Germline CDR1 and CDR2: MNHNS and SASEGT. Written as DNA, the CDR3 is TGTGCCAGCAGGAGGACAGGGAAGAGTGAGCAGTTCTTC. It specifies CASRRTGKSEQFF.

V is TRBV28 and J is TRBJ1-2; D not certain. The germline V and J ends were trimmed by 5 bases and 7 bases, with 17 bases remaining between them. This CDR3 has 14 residues. In germline, CDR1 is MDHEN, CDR2 SYDVKM. The CDR3 sequence is CASSTRRGQSGYTF. In DNA, the CDR3 is TGTGCCAGCAGTACCCGACGGGGTCAGAGTGGCTACACCTTC.

J is TRBJ1-2 and V is TRBV7-9; the D is unclear. V was pared by 0 bases and J by 1 base, with 6 bases between. Per the germline V gene, CDR1 is SEHNR and CDR2 is FQNEAQ (reference sequence). There are 14 residues in the CDR3. The DNA for the CDR3 is TGTGCCAGCAGCTTAGCAGGTGGTAACTATGGCTACACCTTC. Amino acids: CASSLAGGNYGYTF.

The gene calls are TRBV5-8 and TRBJ2-7; 9 bases map to TRBD1. Per germline, CDR1 SGHTS and CDR2 YDEGEE. The CDR3 spans 20 residues. Germline trimming cut 2 bases from V and 3 bases from J; bases unmatched to any gene: 21. In DNA form, the CDR3 reads TGTGCCAGCAGCTTAGTACATGGGTCTGGGACAGGGTCCATCGGCTACGAGCAGTACTTC. Amino acid sequence: CASSLVHGSGTGSIGYEQYF.

The CDR3 here is CSVRRMTGGEETQYF. The CDR3 bases are TGCAGCGTGAGGAGAATGACAGGGGGGGAAGAGACCCAGTACTTC. The chain links TRBV29-1 to TRBJ2-5, with TRBD1 matching over 9 bases. V dropped 6 bases and J dropped 3; count of bases not matched to a gene: 11. Germline V lookup: CDR1 SQVTM, CDR2 ANQGSEA. This CDR3 spans 15 amino acids.

This clone showed up just once. The gene calls are TRBV19 and TRBJ1-5; TRBD1 aligns across 9 bases. The junction had 11 bases not matched to a gene; V was cut back by 5 bases and J by 6 bases. Germline CDR1 is LNHDA and CDR2 is SQIVND (reference sequence). This CDR3 spans 16 amino acids. DNA for the CDR3: TGTGCCAGTAGTCCCTGGGGACAGGGTCCCTCTCAGCCCCAGCATTTT. Amino acids: CASSPWGQGPSQPQHF.

This chain connects TRBV6-1 to TRBJ1-1, with D perhaps TRBD1 (6 bases). Trimming took off 5 bases at V and 0 bases at J, with 10 bases between the two ends. CDR3 length: 14 amino acids. From germline, CDR1 is MNHNS and CDR2 SASEGT. DNA for the CDR3: TGTGCCAGCAGTATAGGACAGTTGAACACTGAAGCTTTCTTT. This translates into CASSIGQLNTEAFF.

This chain joins TRBV18 and TRBJ2-5, with D uncertain. Germline values: CDR1 KGHSH, CDR2 LQKENI. This CDR3 has 14 amino acids. V lost 0 bases and J lost 2, with 7 bases in between. The CDR3 bases are TGTGCCAGCTCACCACCGAACAATCAAGAGACCCAGTACTTC. Translation gives CASSPPNNQETQYF.

The rearrangement joins TRBV5-4 to TRBJ2-2, with 7 nucleotides matching TRBD2. Germline-derived CDR1 and CDR2 are SGHNT and YYREEE (reference sequence). This CDR3 comprises 17 residues. V was pared by 4 bases and J by 5 bases, with 14 bases of the junction left unmatched. CDR3 coding DNA: TGTGCCAGCAGCGGGGGAGGGGAAAGGTCCCGGACCGGGGAGCTGTTTTTT. It codes for CASSGGGERSRTGELFF.

The chain uses TRBV28 and TRBJ2-7; 9 bases match TRBD2. The germline gives CDR1 MDHEN, CDR2 SYDVKM. With 0 bases clipped from V and 3 bases from J, the junction kept 3 bases outside the gene matches. This CDR3 spans 15 amino acids. This chain's CDR3 is CASSLWREGRYEQYF. The CDR3 DNA reads as TGTGCCAGCAGTTTATGGCGGGAGGGCCGCTACGAGCAGTACTTC.

This chain joins TRBV28 and TRBJ2-7; 8 nucleotides line up with TRBD2. The CDR3 consists of 12 residues. The V segment lost 8 bases and the J segment 0 bases; nucleotides outside the gene matches: 0. The germline CDR1 and CDR2 sequences are MDHEN and SYDVKM. CDR3 residues: CASGTSSYEQYF. In nucleotides, the CDR3 is TGTGCCAGCGGGACTAGCTCCTACGAGCAGTACTTC.

The genes are TRBV19 and TRBJ1-1; the D gene is possibly TRBD1 (5 bases). V was trimmed by 1 base and J by 5 bases, leaving 14 bases between them. The CDR3 totals 15 residues. CDR1 and CDR2 (germline): LNHDA, SQIVND (reference sequence). CDR3 nucleotide sequence: TGTGCCAGTAGTATAGTTATCAGGGTATGGACTGAAGCTTTCTTT. Protein sequence: CASSIVIRVWTEAFF.

This clone has just a few counts. The rearrangement links TRBV4-1 to TRBJ1-1, with D unclear. V lost 1 base to trimming and J lost 3 bases, with 15 bases between them. The CDR3 totals 16 residues. Germline CDR1 reads MGHRA; CDR2 reads YSYEKL. CDR3 bases: TGCGCCAGCAGCCAAGTTAATATGGGGTTCTACACTGAAGCTTTCTTT. It is translated as CASSQVNMGFYTEAFF.

CDR3 bases: TGCAGCGTCGACCTTTTGGGGGGCACTGAAGCTTTCTTT. Encoded protein: CSVDLLGGTEAFF. The chain is built from TRBV29-1 and TRBJ1-1, with D perhaps TRBD1 (5 bases). The CDR3 covers 13 residues. Germline CDR1 reads SQVTM; CDR2 reads ANQGSEA. The V and J ends lost 6 bases and 4 bases respectively, with 15 bases between them.

The chain combines TRBV5-1 with TRBJ2-5, with D perhaps matching TRBD1 or TRBD2 (5 bases each). Germline assignment: CDR1 SGHRS and CDR2 YFSETQ. This CDR3 region has 13 residues. V was trimmed by 4 bases and J by 4 bases, leaving 11 bases between them. The CDR3 DNA reads TGCGCCAGCAGCCTGGGGACGGGAGAGACCCAGTACTTC. Its translation is CASSLGTGETQYF.

V and J are TRBV5-1 and TRBJ2-7, with 11 bases that match TRBD2. The CDR3 is 17 amino acids. CDR1 SGHRS and CDR2 YFSETQ come from the germline V gene. With 0 bases clipped from V and 1 base from J, the junction kept 6 bases outside the gene matches. The CDR3 loop is CASSLDATSGGSYEQYF. CDR3 DNA sequence: TGCGCCAGCAGCTTGGATGCCACTAGCGGGGGTTCCTACGAGCAGTACTTC.